Reported below is one TCR beta chain. Trimming left V 4 bases short and J 4 bases short, with 9 bases between. The CDR3 totals 13 residues. CDR1 SGHTA and CDR2 FQGNSA come from the germline V gene. The data stem from a study of cytomegalovirus exposure and HLA in healthy donors. PCR was performed using 60 Vbeta and 13 Jbeta primers. The protocol was immunoSEQ multiplex PCR, while the TCRdb copy is restricted to in-frame clones and leaves out a portion. The sample consists of approximately 210,000 clones, 82% of them appearing once. Sequenced material: PBMCs. This TCR derives from a man aged 35-49 years in good health and CMV-seropositive. This chain connects TRBV7-2 to TRBJ2-3; possibly TRBD2 for D (5 bases). CDR3 sequence (DNA): TGTGCCAGCAGCTCGGGAACGTCAGATACGCAGTATTTT. Protein: CASSSGTSDTQYF.